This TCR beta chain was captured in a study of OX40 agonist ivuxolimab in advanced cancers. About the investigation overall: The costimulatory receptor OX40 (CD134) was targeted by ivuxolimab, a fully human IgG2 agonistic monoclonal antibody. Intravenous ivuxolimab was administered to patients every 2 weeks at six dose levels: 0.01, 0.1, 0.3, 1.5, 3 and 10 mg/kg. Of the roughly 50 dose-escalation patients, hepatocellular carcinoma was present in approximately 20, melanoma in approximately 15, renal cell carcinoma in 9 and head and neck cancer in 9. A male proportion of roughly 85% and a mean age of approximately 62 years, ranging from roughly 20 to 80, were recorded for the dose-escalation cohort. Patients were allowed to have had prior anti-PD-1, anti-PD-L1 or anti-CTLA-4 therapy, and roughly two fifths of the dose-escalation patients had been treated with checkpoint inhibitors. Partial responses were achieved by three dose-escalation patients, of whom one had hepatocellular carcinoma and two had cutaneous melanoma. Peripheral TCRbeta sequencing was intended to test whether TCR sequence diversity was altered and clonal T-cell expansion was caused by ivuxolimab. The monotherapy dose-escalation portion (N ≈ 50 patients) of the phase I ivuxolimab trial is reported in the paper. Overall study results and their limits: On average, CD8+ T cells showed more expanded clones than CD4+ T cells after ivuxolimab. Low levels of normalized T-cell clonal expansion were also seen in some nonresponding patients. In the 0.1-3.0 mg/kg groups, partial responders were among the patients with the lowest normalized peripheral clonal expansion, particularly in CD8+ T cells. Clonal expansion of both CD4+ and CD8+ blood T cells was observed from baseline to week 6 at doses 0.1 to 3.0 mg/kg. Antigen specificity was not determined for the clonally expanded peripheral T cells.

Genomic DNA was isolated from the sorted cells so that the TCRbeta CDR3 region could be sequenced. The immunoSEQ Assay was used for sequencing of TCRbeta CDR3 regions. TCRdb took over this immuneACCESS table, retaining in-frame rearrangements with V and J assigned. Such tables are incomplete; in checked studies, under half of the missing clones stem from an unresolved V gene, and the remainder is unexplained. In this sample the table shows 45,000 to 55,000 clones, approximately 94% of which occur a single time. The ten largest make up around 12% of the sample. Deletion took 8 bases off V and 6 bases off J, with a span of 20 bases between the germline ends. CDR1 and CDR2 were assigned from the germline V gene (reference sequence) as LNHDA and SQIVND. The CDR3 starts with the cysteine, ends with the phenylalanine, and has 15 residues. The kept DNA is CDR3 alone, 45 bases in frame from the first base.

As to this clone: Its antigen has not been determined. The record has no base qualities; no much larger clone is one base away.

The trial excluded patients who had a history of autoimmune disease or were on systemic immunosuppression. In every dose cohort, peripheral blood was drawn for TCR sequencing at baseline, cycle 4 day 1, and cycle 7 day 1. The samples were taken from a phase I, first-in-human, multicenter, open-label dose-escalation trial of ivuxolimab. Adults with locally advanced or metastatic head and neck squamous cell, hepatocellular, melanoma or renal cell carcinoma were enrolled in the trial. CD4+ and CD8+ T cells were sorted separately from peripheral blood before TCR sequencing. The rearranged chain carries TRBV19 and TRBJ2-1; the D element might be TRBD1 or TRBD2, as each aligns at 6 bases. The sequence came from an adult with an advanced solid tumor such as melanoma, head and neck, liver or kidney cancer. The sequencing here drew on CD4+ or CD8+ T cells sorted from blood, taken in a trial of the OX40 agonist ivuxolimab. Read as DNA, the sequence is TGTGCCAGTTCCTCAGTCGGGGGCACAGGCAATGAGCAGTTCTTC. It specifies CASSSVGGTGNEQFF.